This T cell receptor beta chain was sequenced for a study of long-term antiretroviral therapy in people with HIV. Samples were assayed with immunoSEQ v3.0 at survey level. The repertoire was sequenced with immunoSEQ multiplex PCR; TCRdb's copy has only in-frame clones and lacks some. The repertoire holds roughly 15,000 clones, with roughly 94% as singletons. A single count supports this clone. Its antigen is undetermined. Overall study findings and caveats: HIV repertoires covered narrower CDR3 length ranges than controls did.

Going into DNA extraction, samples held about 0.95-10 million cryopreserved PBMC. The TCR comes from a woman aged 45-65 years with HIV. The sample consisted of unsorted PBMCs, taken approximately 6.4 years after starting antiretroviral therapy.

CDR3 in DNA: TGTGCCACCGGGGGTATGAATTACGAGCAGTACTTC. Its protein product is CATGGMNYEQYF. The chain links TRBV10-3 to TRBJ2-5, with D possibly being TRBD2 (6 bases). The J call is doubtful: the DNA matches TRBJ2-7 better. The CDR3 contains 12 residues. The V gene's germline CDR1 is ENHRY and CDR2 SYGVKD.